The 28 T cell receptor beta chains presented below share a single source sample, sequenced in a study of T cells in narcolepsy. Assay used: immunoSEQ multiplex PCR; TCRdb lists only in-frame clones, some missing. The sample consists of roughly 40,000 clones, around 82% of them appearing once. What was sequenced was CD45RA- memory CD4+ T cells from PBMCs. The receptors stem from a human donor with narcolepsy.

The chain is built from TRBV30 and TRBJ2-1; the D is unclear. In germline, CDR1 is GTSNPN, CDR2 SVGIG (reference sequence). The CDR3 runs to 15 residues. V dropped 4 bases and J dropped 1 base, with 14 bases sitting between them. Here the CDR3 reads CAWNLMATSYNEQFF. The CDR3 bases are TGTGCCTGGAACCTGATGGCAACATCCTACAATGAGCAGTTCTTC.

This sequence joins TRBV6-1 and TRBJ1-6; D gene uncertain. Germline assignment: CDR1 MNHNS and CDR2 SASEGT. This CDR3 comprises 14 residues. Between the trimmed V and J ends, which lost 1 base and 11 bases, there was a span of 12 bases. CDR3 DNA sequence: TGTGCCAGCAGTGAAGGAGGGAAGGTAGCACCCCTCCACTTT. It encodes CASSEGGKVAPLHF.

This chain uses TRBV9 with TRBJ2-5, with unresolved D. Germline assignment: CDR1 SGDLS and CDR2 YYNGEE. The CDR3 is 14 residues long. V lost 3 bases to trimming and J lost 4 bases, with 13 bases between them. CDR3 in amino acids: CASSATTRGETQYF. DNA for the CDR3: TGTGCCAGCAGCGCTACAACCCGCGGAGAGACCCAGTACTTC.

The genes are TRBV5-4 and TRBJ1-2, with TRBD1 identical over 7 bases. The length of the CDR3 is 14 residues. CDR1 SGHNT and CDR2 YYREEE come from the germline V gene (reference sequence). With V trimmed by 6 bases and J by 3 bases, 8 bases remained unmatched. The CDR3 loop is CASKMDRLDYGYTF. The CDR3 DNA reads TGTGCCAGCAAGATGGACAGGCTTGACTATGGCTACACCTTC.

The chain couples TRBV10-3 to TRBJ1-1; D gene ambiguous. Trimming removed 0 bases at V and 4 bases at J, with 15 bases between. Germline CDR1 reads ENHRY; CDR2 reads SYGVKD. The CDR3 contains 16 residues. CDR3 residues: CAISESGGSRGTEAFF. The CDR3 bases are TGTGCCATCAGTGAGTCAGGAGGGTCTAGAGGCACTGAAGCTTTCTTT.

The V call is TRBV5-4, the J call TRBJ1-2, with 10 bases that match TRBD1. The junction had 10 bases not matched to a gene; V was cut back by 0 bases and J by 8 bases. Germline values: CDR1 SGHNT, CDR2 YYREEE (reference sequence). The CDR3 is 16 amino acids. The CDR3 here is CASSLGYGTGVSGYTF. CDR3 DNA sequence: TGTGCCAGCAGCTTGGGTTATGGGACAGGGGTAAGCGGCTACACCTTC.

The J gene is TRBJ2-3, the V gene TRBV5-6; D call uncertain. Germline V gene data show CDR1 as SGHDT and CDR2 as YYEEEE. The CDR3 has 14 amino acids. Trimming stripped 9 bases from V and 0 bases from J, with 14 bases between. The CDR3 is CATSPVRSTDTQYF. CDR3 nucleotide sequence: TGTGCCACCTCCCCGGTCCGTAGCACAGATACGCAGTATTTT.

The V and J genes are TRBV4-3 and TRBJ1-4, with D maybe TRBD1 (6 bases). The CDR3 loop spans 14 amino acids. Trimming took off 1 base at V and 7 bases at J, with 10 bases between the two ends. Germline V gives CDR1 LGHNA, CDR2 YSLEER. Written as DNA, the CDR3 is TGCGCCAGCAGCCAAGGGAGGGGGGTTGAAAAACTGTTTTTT. Its translation is CASSQGRGVEKLFF.

This rearrangement joins TRBV7-2 to TRBJ1-2; the D gene is possibly TRBD1 (5 bases). Germline assignment: CDR1 SGHTA and CDR2 FQGNSA. The CDR3 runs to 13 residues. The V gene lost 1 base and the J gene lost 2 bases, with 5 bases spanning the gap. In nucleotides, the CDR3 is TGTGCCAGCAGCTTAGGACAGAACTATGGCTACACCTTC. It codes for CASSLGQNYGYTF.

This rearrangement joins TRBV5-1 to TRBJ2-1; 15 bases agree with TRBD2. Trimming took 3 bases from V and 7 from J; bases not matched to a gene: 2. Germline V gene lookup returns CDR1 SGHRS and CDR2 YFSETQ. The CDR3 length is 15 residues. Written as DNA, the CDR3 is TGCGCCAGCAGCTCGGGACTAGCGGGGGGAAATGAGCAGTTCTTC. This encodes CASSSGLAGGNEQFF.

V usage is TRBV6-5 and J usage is TRBJ1-2; D not resolved. The CDR3 sequence is 13 residues long. Germline loops: CDR1 MNHEY, CDR2 SVGAGI. Trimming cost V 8 bases and J 7 bases, with 17 bases left between them. Here the CDR3 reads CASGRKGVRGYTF. The CDR3 coding sequence is TGTGCCAGCGGGAGAAAAGGAGTGCGTGGCTACACCTTC.

The V gene is TRBV2, the J gene TRBJ2-7; perhaps TRBD1 as D (6 bases). The V end was cut by 2 bases, the J end by 6 bases, with 14 bases between. The germline V gene encodes CDR1 SNHLY and CDR2 FYNNEI. The length of the CDR3 is 14 residues. Here the CDR3 DNA reads TGTGCCAGCAGTGAACTACAGGGTTTGTCCGAGCAGTACTTC. It yields the protein CASSELQGLSEQYF.

This chain connects TRBV7-2 to TRBJ1-2; 10 bases map to TRBD1. Germline CDR1 and CDR2: SGHTA and FQGNSA. The J segment lost 9 bases and the V segment lost 5 bases, leaving 6 bases of the junction unmatched. The CDR3 has 13 amino acids. The DNA of the CDR3 is TGTGCCAGCAGCACTCCGACAGGGGGCCGCTACACCTTC. Its translation is CASSTPTGGRYTF.

This clone has only a few counts. J is TRBJ1-5 and V is TRBV18; D is possibly TRBD1 (6 bases). V was clipped by 4 bases and J by 6 bases, with 22 bases between them. Germline assignment: CDR1 KGHSH and CDR2 LQKENI. The CDR3 loop spans 17 amino acids. The CDR3 region has the DNA TGTGCCAGCTCACGATCACCGGGACACGGGAAGGGTCAGCCCCAGCATTTT. It encodes CASSRSPGHGKGQPQHF.

The count of this clone is one. This sequence joins TRBV29-1 and TRBJ2-5, with D perhaps matching TRBD1 (8 bases). Germline CDR1 is SQVTM and CDR2 is ANQGSEA. The CDR3 is 12 residues long. V was clipped by 2 bases and J by 7 bases, with 11 bases between them. The CDR3 protein is CSVETGGGTQYF. In DNA, the CDR3 is TGCAGCGTTGAAACAGGGGGGGGGACCCAGTACTTC.

The rearrangement links TRBV7-2 to TRBJ2-5; D possibly corresponds to TRBD2 (5 bases). Germline CDR1 is SGHTA and CDR2 is FQGNSA. This CDR3 is 12 amino acids long. V shed 8 bases and J shed 6 bases, with 13 bases lying between them. The CDR3 sequence is CASGPGEKTQYF. The CDR3 DNA sequence: TGTGCCAGCGGCCCCGGGGAAAAGACCCAGTACTTC.

The V and J genes are TRBV2 and TRBJ1-2, with a tentative D call TRBD1 (6 bases). The germline V and J ends were trimmed by 4 bases and 4 bases, with 13 bases remaining between them. Germline-derived CDR1 and CDR2 are SNHLY and FYNNEI. The CDR3 extends over 14 amino acids. The CDR3 reads CASSVNREGYGYTF. The DNA of the CDR3 is TGTGCCAGCAGTGTGAACAGGGAGGGCTATGGCTACACCTTC.

This clone was recorded once. This sequence joins TRBV7-2 and TRBJ2-7; 9 nucleotides agree with TRBD2. Per the germline V gene, CDR1 is SGHTA and CDR2 is FQGNSA. CDR3 length equals 14 residues. Trimming cost V 2 bases and J 1 base; bases outside gene matches: 0. The CDR3 region is CASSLSGGSYEQYF. The CDR3 DNA sequence: TGTGCCAGCAGCTTAAGCGGGGGGTCCTACGAGCAGTACTTC.

This clone was observed a handful of times. The chain has TRBV9 and TRBJ1-6; the D gene is possibly TRBD1 (5 bases). Germline CDR1 reads SGDLS; CDR2 reads YYNGEE. The CDR3 spans 13 residues. V lost 4 bases, J lost 10 bases, and 12 bases lay in between. The CDR3 coding sequence is TGTGCCAGCAGCAGGGGAAGCGGGTCACCCCTCCACTTT. Amino acid sequence: CASSRGSGSPLHF.

This chain links TRBV2 with TRBJ2-7, with D possibly being TRBD1 (5 bases). V was cut by 0 bases and J by 6 bases, with 21 bases left in between. The CDR3 contains 17 residues. Germline V gives CDR1 SNHLY, CDR2 FYNNEI. CDR3 amino acids: CASSEAPSAGPQGEQYF. The CDR3 nucleotides read TGTGCCAGCAGTGAAGCGCCGTCTGCAGGGCCTCAGGGCGAGCAGTACTTC.

Regarding this clone: A junction boundary mismatches the germline segment, possibly from a read error. The chain uses TRBV18 and TRBJ1-1; 9 nucleotides line up with TRBD1. This CDR3 contains 15 residues. Germline-derived CDR1 and CDR2 are KGHSH and LQKENI. CDR3 region: CASSQNLQGASEASF. DNA for the CDR3: TGTGCCAGCTCACAGAATTTACAGGGGGCATCTGAAGCTTCCTTT.

This clone appeared a single time. The genes are TRBV10-2 and TRBJ2-2; 15 bases agree with TRBD2. This CDR3 is built from 18 residues. After removal of 6 bases from V and 3 bases from J, the junction contained 8 bases not matched to a gene. Germline V gives CDR1 WSHSY, CDR2 SAAADI. The CDR3 region has the DNA TGCGCCAGCAGCTCGGGACTAGCGGGGGGCAGGGACACCGGGGAGCTGTTTTTT. This sequence encodes CASSSGLAGGRDTGELFF.

The chain recombines TRBV6-5 with TRBJ1-5, with 10 positions matching TRBD1. V was clipped by 6 bases and J by 6 bases; unmatched bases: 5. Germline CDR1 reads MNHEY; CDR2 reads SVGAGI. The CDR3 loop spans 14 amino acids. The DNA of the CDR3 is TGTGCCAGCAGAGGGACAGGGGACGCTCAGCCCCAGCATTTT. Translation gives CASRGTGDAQPQHF.

The chain has TRBV5-4 and TRBJ1-1; tentatively, D is TRBD1 (5 bases). The V gene's germline CDR1 is SGHNT and CDR2 YYREEE (reference sequence). CDR3 length: 14 residues. Trimming left V 0 bases short and J 9 bases short, with 15 bases between. CDR3 bases: TGTGCCAGCAGCTTGGCCGGACAAGCCCAGAAAGCTTTCTTT. This encodes CASSLAGQAQKAFF.

In this sample, this clone turned up once. CDR3 coding DNA: TGCGCCAGCAGATCCGGACACACCGACACCGGGGAGCTGTTTTTT. The encoded protein is CASRSGHTDTGELFF. The rearrangement links TRBV5-1 to TRBJ2-2, with D tentatively TRBD1 (5 bases). Trimming removed 5 bases at V and 3 bases at J, with 14 bases between. The length of the CDR3 is 15 residues. Looked up from germline, CDR1 is SGHRS and CDR2 is YFSETQ.

The chain has TRBV5-4 and TRBJ1-1, with 7 nucleotides matching TRBD1. CDR1 SGHNT and CDR2 YYREEE come from the germline V gene (reference sequence). CDR3 length: 16 amino acids. The J segment lost 3 bases and the V segment lost 4 bases, leaving 12 bases of the junction unmatched. The DNA of the CDR3 is TGTGCCAGCAGCCAAGAGGGGGCGGGTGGGTACACTGAAGCTTTCTTT. This gives the protein CASSQEGAGGYTEAFF.

This chain links TRBV27 with TRBJ1-5; TRBD1 might be the D (6 bases). The V end was cut by 6 bases, the J end by 5 bases, with 20 bases between. Germline CDR1 and CDR2: MNHEY and SMNVEV (reference sequence). The CDR3 sequence is 16 residues long. The CDR3 is CASRNLRGRKYQPQHF. The CDR3 DNA follows: TGTGCCAGCAGGAACCTCAGGGGCCGTAAGTATCAGCCCCAGCATTTT.

The J gene is TRBJ1-2, the V gene TRBV7-5; the listed D gene, TRBD1, was not tested against the DNA. TRBV7-5 is a pseudogene locus. The CDR3 consists of 14 residues. This CDR3 is CARSPGQGTYGYTF. For the CDR3, the DNA is TGTGCCAGAAGCCCTGGACAGGGGACCTATGGCTACACCTTC.